The subject of this entry is one TCR beta chain. The data derive from a study of blood T cells in healthy people across ages. With a J-beta primer mix and a sample-barcoded 5' primer, a second PCR ran about 7 to 12 cycles. Each CDR3 protein is one row after TCRdb ran MiXCR on the 5' RACE reads. This sample carries hundreds of thousands of distinct CDR3 sequences, about 27% of them seen once, and the ten largest clones take 3.6%. Trimming shortened V by 6 bases and J by 1 base, and 13 bases separated the two germline ends. CDR1 ENHRY and CDR2 SYGVKD come from the germline V gene. The CDR3 is 14 amino acids. This sample also belongs to another study, concerning T cells of mothers and their children.

This chain links TRBV10-3 with TRBJ2-7; D perhaps matches TRBD2 (6 bases). This clonotype originated in a boy under 10 years old in good health. The sample consisted of blood. The CDR3 protein is CAIRPGLVSYEQYF. The CDR3, as DNA: TGTGCCATCAGACCGGGACTGGTGTCCTACGAGCAGTACTTC.